The rows below give T cell receptor beta chains drawn from one sample of a study of blood T cell repertoires in COVID-19. The protocol was immunoSEQ multiplex PCR, while the TCRdb copy is restricted to in-frame clones and leaves out a portion. The sample holds around 260,000 clones, 88% seen once. The sample consisted of peripheral blood. The source is a human donor in a cohort sampled during active COVID-19. CDR3s include the opening cysteine and the closing phenylalanine or tryptophan. The size entry is marked missing in some rows and otherwise reads once, few, many or a size class.

size	V	J	CDR3
once	TRBV19	TRBJ2-7	CASRLTPTTYEQYF
NA	TRBV30	TRBJ2-7	CASHATGYYEQYF
NA	TRBV5-1	TRBJ1-2	CASSQSPDRADGYTF
NA	TRBV5-1	TRBJ1-2	CASSPSRQTDNYGYTF
NA	TRBV5-1	TRBJ2-5	CASSTSLPRETQYF
NA	TRBV6-5	TRBJ1-3	CASSSHSTTGGNTIYF
NA	TRBV19	TRBJ2-1	CASSNRDYIYNEQFF
few	TRBV18	TRBJ2-6	CASSPGSSGANVLTF
few	TRBV7-2	TRBJ2-7	CASSLVGTGGEQYF
NA	TRBV6-5	TRBJ1-1	CASTLTAYTEAFF
few	TRBV7-9	TRBJ1-2	CASSLATQGSGYTF
NA	TRBV5-8	TRBJ1-4	CASSPGDGGSEKLFF
few	TRBV19	TRBJ1-6	CASKLGQGGSPLHF
NA	TRBV11-1	TRBJ2-7	CASMMAESSYEQYF
NA	TRBV6-2/TRBV6-3	TRBJ1-2	CASSYQQGYGYTF
NA	TRBV19	TRBJ2-7	CASSLRGDSSYEQYF
NA	TRBV15	TRBJ2-1	CATSRELAGEVEQFF
NA	TRBV28	TRBJ2-4	CASSSGLAGDKNIQYF
NA	TRBV19	TRBJ1-5	CASSPMPRGDQPQHF
NA	TRBV27	TRBJ1-1	CASSLKGKYAEAFF
NA	TRBV6-1	TRBJ1-2	CASSEAISGGGGYTF
NA	TRBV10-3	TRBJ1-2	CAIRRANYGYTF
NA	TRBV7-9	TRBJ2-1	CASSLVSGGEKFF
once	TRBV30	TRBJ1-2	CAWSVRPSGYGYTF
NA	TRBV28	TRBJ2-7	CASSLESGSYEQYF
once	TRBV28	TRBJ2-7	CASSMSGKFYEQYF
NA	TRBV6-6	TRBJ2-5	CASRSGGAGETQYF
once	TRBV5-1	TRBJ2-2	CASSRDRDATGELFF
NA	TRBV6-6	TRBJ1-1	CASSYSGQGSEAFF
NA	TRBV19	TRBJ2-2	CASSIALNTGELFF
NA	TRBV5-1	TRBJ1-2	CASSLETGGDGYTF